The 24 T cell receptor beta chains in this list originate from one sample, sequenced in a study of blood T cell repertoires in COVID-19. Data came from immunoSEQ multiplex PCR; TCRdb stores just in-frame clones and leaves some out. Here the sample spans about 200,000 clones, around nine tenths being singletons. What was sequenced was peripheral blood. Receptors were obtained from a man aged 60 to 75 who had recovered from COVID-19.

The chain recombines TRBV6-2 or TRBV6-3 with TRBJ2-7, with TRBD1 matching 7 bases. V dropped 5 bases and J dropped 2; count of bases not matched to a gene: 0. This CDR3 spans 12 amino acids. Germline loops: CDR1 MNHEY, CDR2 SVGEGT. The CDR3: CASSQGAYEQYF. Written as DNA, the CDR3 is TGTGCCAGCAGTCAGGGGGCCTACGAGCAGTACTTC.

V is TRBV14 and J is TRBJ1-4; weak D call: TRBD1 (6 bases). The CDR3 covers 15 residues. Per germline, CDR1 SGHDN and CDR2 FVKESK. V was clipped by 5 bases and J by 0 bases, with 10 bases between them. The CDR3 region is CASSSTGTTNEKLFF. The DNA of the CDR3 is TGTGCCAGCAGCTCCACAGGGACAACTAATGAAAAACTGTTTTTT.

J is TRBJ2-2 and V is TRBV5-1, with D hard to call. CDR3 length: 16 amino acids. Germline assignment: CDR1 SGHRS and CDR2 YFSETQ. V dropped 1 base and J dropped 3 bases, with 13 bases sitting between them. The CDR3 region has the DNA TGCGCCAGCAGCTTGAGGTCGGCTCAGGACACCGGGGAGCTGTTTTTT. It is translated as CASSLRSAQDTGELFF.

On this clone: The junction differs from germline at one of its ends, possibly a read error. This chain uses TRBV3-1 (or the pseudogene TRBV3-2) with TRBJ2-5; 10 nucleotides line up with TRBD2. Germline V gene sequence: CDR1 LGHDT, CDR2 YNNKEL (reference sequence). This CDR3 comprises 15 residues. DNA for the CDR3: TGTGCCAGCAGCCAAGATCTTGCTAGCGGGGGCCCCTTTCACTTC. Its protein is CASSQDLASGGPFHF.

The gene calls are TRBV7-3 and TRBJ2-3; perhaps TRBD2 as D (6 bases). CDR1 and CDR2 from the germline V gene are SGHTA and FQGTGA. This CDR3 has 13 amino acids. Trimming pared 6 bases from V and 4 bases from J, leaving 11 bases between. DNA for the CDR3: TGTGCCAGCAGAGGAGGGAAGGCAGATACGCAGTATTTT. Translating gives CASRGGKADTQYF.

V and J are TRBV6-5 and TRBJ2-7; 11 nucleotides align to TRBD1. The CDR3 extends over 15 amino acids. Trimming took 0 bases from V and 7 from J; bases not matched to a gene: 5. CDR1 is MNHEY, CDR2 SVGAGI, per germline. The CDR3 DNA is TGTGCCAGCAGTTACTCCGGACAGGGGGCTGGGGAGCAGTACTTC. Its translation is CASSYSGQGAGEQYF.

Points on this clone: Other nucleotide sequences in the sample specify the same CDR3. The chain links TRBV5-1 to TRBJ2-2; a weak D match, TRBD1 (6 bases). Trimming took off 0 bases at V and 6 bases at J, with 9 bases between the two ends. This CDR3 spans 14 amino acids. Germline V gene data show CDR1 as SGHRS and CDR2 as YFSETQ. In DNA, the CDR3 is TGCGCCAGCAGCTTGGGGACAGCGGCCGGGGAGCTGTTTTTT. Translating gives CASSLGTAAGELFF.

The chain recombines TRBV19 with TRBJ1-1; weak D call: TRBD1 (5 bases). CDR1 and CDR2 from the germline V gene are LNHDA and SQIVND (reference sequence). Deletions cut 5 bases from V and 5 bases from J, with 12 bases between. The CDR3 is 13 residues long. CDR3 in amino acids: CASSEAGGTEAFF. CDR3 DNA: TGTGCCAGTAGTGAGGCTGGGGGGACTGAAGCTTTCTTT. The whole variable domain, remainder taken from reference TRBV19 and TRBJ1-1, is DGGITQSPKYLFRKEGQNVTLSCEQNLNHDAMYWYRQDPGQGLRLIYYSQIVNDFQKGDIAEGYSVSREKKESFPLTVTSAQKNPTAFYLCASSEAGGTEAFFGQGTRLTVV.

V is TRBV7-3 and J is TRBJ1-5; a possible D gene is TRBD1 (5 bases). With 9 bases removed from V and 0 bases from J, the gap between germline ends came to 9 bases. The CDR3 contains 13 residues. Germline V lookup: CDR1 SGHTA, CDR2 FQGTGA. The CDR3, as DNA: TGTGCCAGGGAGGGGTGTAGCAATCAGCCCCAGCATTTT. It yields the protein CAREGCSNQPQHF. The full variable domain, with the rest looked up from reference TRBV7-3 and TRBJ1-5, is GAGVSQTPSNKVTEKGKYVELRCDPISGHTALYWYRQSLGQGPEFLIYFQGTGAADDSGLPNDRFFAVRPEGSVSTLKIQRTERGDSAVYLCAREGCSNQPQHFGDGTRLSIL.

The V and J genes are TRBV11-1 and TRBJ2-1; D may be TRBD2 (6 bases). This CDR3 region has 14 residues. Germline V lookup: CDR1 SGHAT, CDR2 FQDESV (reference sequence). Trimming cost V 4 bases and J 4 bases, with 11 bases left between them. The CDR3 loop reads CASSWRDGYNEQFF. In DNA form, the CDR3 reads TGTGCCAGCAGCTGGCGGGACGGGTACAATGAGCAGTTCTTC.

The chain joins TRBV19 to TRBJ2-3; tentatively, D is TRBD2 (6 bases). V lost 9 bases, J lost 2 bases, and 18 bases lay in between. The CDR3 length is 15 residues. Germline loops: CDR1 LNHDA, CDR2 SQIVND (reference sequence). CDR3 nucleotide sequence: TGTGCCAGCTCGGCCCGGAGGGGAGACACAGATACGCAGTATTTT. It is translated as CASSARRGDTDTQYF.

This clone occurred a few times. V and J are TRBV19 and TRBJ1-6, with 7 bases that match TRBD1. The CDR3 loop spans 14 amino acids. V shed 8 bases, J shed 10 bases, and the junction held 11 bases outside the gene matches. Germline-derived CDR1 and CDR2 are LNHDA and SQIVND (reference sequence). This CDR3 is CASAVPSGGSPLHF. CDR3 nucleotide sequence: TGTGCCAGTGCCGTCCCGTCAGGGGGATCACCCCTCCACTTT.

The chain couples TRBV13 to TRBJ1-2, with 7 nucleotides matching TRBD1. This CDR3 is built from 14 residues. Per germline, CDR1 PRHDT and CDR2 FYEKMQ (reference sequence). V lost 5 bases, J lost 8 bases, and 11 bases stayed unmatched. The CDR3 reads CASSRQGRFSGYTF. CDR3 sequence (DNA): TGTGCCAGCAGCCGACAGGGACGCTTCTCGGGCTACACCTTC.

The DNA for the CDR3 is TGTGCCAGCAGCTTACAGGGGACCGGCATCAATCAGCCCCAGCATTTT. Translated: CASSLQGTGINQPQHF. J is TRBJ1-5 and V is TRBV7-2; a weak D match, TRBD1 (6 bases). V gave up 2 bases and J gave up 3 bases, with 14 bases separating them. The CDR3 totals 16 residues. Germline V lookup: CDR1 SGHTA, CDR2 FQGNSA.

The chain combines TRBV6-5 with TRBJ1-5; 7 nucleotides line up with TRBD1. Per germline, CDR1 MNHEY and CDR2 SVGAGI. There are 13 residues in the CDR3. J gave up 7 bases and V 2 bases, and 2 bases lay outside the gene matches. CDR3 loop: CASSYRGHQPQHF. The CDR3 DNA reads TGTGCCAGCAGTTACAGGGGGCACCAGCCCCAGCATTTT.

The V call is TRBV19, the J call TRBJ1-1; D is perhaps TRBD1 (6 bases). The V end lost 3 bases, the J end lost 4 bases, and 12 bases lay between the germline ends. The CDR3 sequence is 14 residues long. Germline V gene data show CDR1 as LNHDA and CDR2 as SQIVND (reference sequence). The CDR3 sequence: CASSITDRSTEAFF. In DNA form, the CDR3 reads TGTGCCAGTAGTATCACCGACAGGAGCACTGAAGCTTTCTTT.

This clone was recorded once. The chain is built from TRBV4-1 and TRBJ1-1, with TRBD1 matching 9 bases. This CDR3 contains 14 residues. V was clipped by 3 bases and J by 1 base; unmatched bases: 0. Germline CDR1 is MGHRA and CDR2 is YSYEKL. The DNA of the CDR3 is TGCGCCAGCAGCCAGGGACAGGGGAACACTGAAGCTTTCTTT. Translated: CASSQGQGNTEAFF.

J is TRBJ2-1 and V is TRBV19; 11 nucleotides match TRBD1. Germline V gives CDR1 LNHDA, CDR2 SQIVND (reference sequence). The CDR3 runs to 16 residues. Trimming removed 6 bases from V and 7 bases from J; junction bases left unmatched: 11. The CDR3 nucleotides are TGTGCCAGTAGACGCCCAGGGACAGGGGGTGGTAATGAGCAGTTCTTC. Amino acids: CASRRPGTGGGNEQFF.

The J gene is TRBJ1-1, the V gene TRBV29-1; the match to TRBD1 covers 8 bases. Germline V gene sequence: CDR1 SQVTM, CDR2 ANQGSEA. Trimming cost V 4 bases and J 0 bases; bases outside gene matches: 4. The CDR3 contains 14 residues. This CDR3 is CSVVSGGMNTEAFF. In nucleotides, the CDR3 is TGCAGCGTTGTATCAGGGGGCATGAACACTGAAGCTTTCTTT.

A note on this clone: The identical CDR3 is also encoded by other nucleotide sequences in the sample. The chain is built from TRBV7-2 and TRBJ2-3; the match to TRBD1 covers 7 bases. From germline, CDR1 is SGHTA and CDR2 FQGNSA. CDR3 length: 15 amino acids. After removal of 5 bases from V and 2 bases from J, the junction contained 7 bases not matched to a gene. CDR3 region: CASSPRQGYTDTQYF. As DNA, the CDR3 is TGTGCCAGCAGCCCCCGACAGGGTTACACAGATACGCAGTATTTT.

The chain links TRBV9 to TRBJ1-3, with D unresolved. This CDR3 has 14 amino acids. V lost 2 bases, J lost 4 bases, and 10 bases lay in between. The germline CDR1 and CDR2 sequences are SGDLS and YYNGEE. This CDR3 reads CASSVGEGGNTIYF. CDR3 nucleotides: TGTGCCAGCAGCGTCGGGGAGGGAGGAAACACCATATATTTT.

This clone was picked up many times. The chain is built from TRBV5-1 and TRBJ2-2, with D perhaps matching TRBD1 (5 bases). V lost 2 bases, J lost 3 bases, and 8 bases lay in between. Germline V gives CDR1 SGHRS, CDR2 YFSETQ. The CDR3 consists of 14 residues. The CDR3, as DNA: TGCGCCAGCAGCTTTTCAGGGTACACCGGGGAGCTGTTTTTT. It codes for CASSFSGYTGELFF. Full variable domain (missing parts from reference TRBV5-1 and TRBJ2-2): KAGVTQTPRYLIKTRGQQVTLSCSPISGHRSVSWYQQTPGQGLQFLFEYFSETQRNKGNFPGRFSGRQFSNSRSEMNVSTLELGDSALYLCASSFSGYTGELFFGEGSRLTVL.

This clone appeared once. This chain links TRBV12-3 or TRBV12-4 with TRBJ2-7; 7 bases align to TRBD2. The CDR3 runs 13 residues. J gave up 2 bases and V 5 bases, and 3 bases lay outside the gene matches. The CDR3 sequence: CASSQRGAYEQYF. In DNA form, the CDR3 reads TGTGCCAGCAGTCAGCGGGGAGCCTACGAGCAGTACTTC.

V is TRBV9 and J is TRBJ2-1; TRBD1 is a possible D gene (7 bases). The CDR3 runs 15 residues. Germline-derived CDR1 and CDR2 are SGDLS and YYNGEE. V lost 3 bases and J 1 base, leaving 11 bases between the germline ends. The CDR3 loop reads CASSGRGQSYNEQFF. In DNA form, the CDR3 reads TGTGCCAGCAGCGGGCGGGGACAGTCCTACAATGAGCAGTTCTTC.